The text below deals with one TCR beta chain. Its antigen is as yet unknown. The record originates from a study of identical twins. The CDR3 covers 13 residues. Trimming stripped 3 bases from V and 6 bases from J, with 10 bases between. Germline values: CDR1 LGHNT, CDR2 FRNRAP. TCRdb itself ran the 5' RACE reads through MiXCR, one entry per CDR3 protein. The table shows a few hundred thousand distinct CDR3 sequences, with 9.5% to 10% occurring only once. Study observations and caveats: The models systematically underestimated how much out-of-frame TCR alpha was shared in monozygotic twins.

These data were also filed under a second study, of yellow fever vaccine responses in identical twins.

Material for sequencing was PBMCs. The V gene is TRBV12-5, the J gene TRBJ2-3; D is unclear. The sequence derives from a woman between 18 and 29 years old in good health. The CDR3 nucleotides read TGTGCTAGTGGTTTTTACCCCGGTGATACGCAGTATTTT. This translates into CASGFYPGDTQYF.